Listed below are T cell receptor beta chains from one sample, sequenced in a study of human T cells and chemical hapten exposure. TCRdb independently ran MiXCR on the RACE reads; one entry per CDR3 protein. The table includes 90,000 or so distinct CDR3 sequences, roughly a tenth detected once. The material was whole blood, obtained in connection with sensitization to the hapten diphenylcyclopropenone (DPC). Every receptor here comes from a man in his forties with alopecia areata. Some clones in this sample may be carry-over from other donors' samples. The CDR3 runs from the conserved cysteine through the conserved F or W. D genes are given only for firm matches. Clone sizes are given selectively: once, few, many, or a class where the clone is expanded.

j_gene	d_gene	v_gene	abundance	CDR3nt	CDR3aa
TRBJ2-1	TRBD2	TRBV28	-	TGTGCCAGCAGTGTATACGGGACTAGCGGGAGGGCCGATGAGCAGTTCTTC	CASSVYGTSGRADEQFF
TRBJ1-1	-	TRBV28	few	TGTGCCAGCAGCCCACAGCCGGGGCGAGCATTGGGGTTCGAAGCTTTCTTT	CASSPQPGRALGFEAFF
TRBJ2-3	TRBD2	TRBV7-2	few	TGTGCCAGCAGCCGGACTAGCGGGAGTTCAACAGATACGCAGTATTTT	CASSRTSGSSTDTQYF
TRBJ2-2	TRBD2	TRBV10-3	few	TGTGCCATCAGACCACAGCGGGAGTGGGAGCTGTTTTTT	CAIRPQREWELFF
TRBJ2-2	-	TRBV12-3/TRBV12-4	many	TGTGCCAGCAGTTTCTTGCCCAGCGGAAGGAACACCGGGGAGCTGTTTTTT	CASSFLPSGRNTGELFF
TRBJ2-3	TRBD1	TRBV5-1	few	TGCGCCAGCAGCCTCCGACAGGGGGCAGATACGCAGTATTTT	CASSLRQGADTQYF
TRBJ2-3	TRBD2	TRBV7-2	-	TGTGCCAGCAGCTTAGCTAGTAGCGGGGGGCCTCGCACAGATACGCAGTATTTT	CASSLASSGGPRTDTQYF
TRBJ2-3	-	TRBV5-6	few	TGTGCCAGCAGCCCACGCCGGGGGATCGCAGATACGCAGTATTTT	CASSPRRGIADTQYF
TRBJ2-2	-	TRBV18	-	TGTGCCAGCTCACCGGTCGGATCGAACACCGGGGAGCTGTTTTTT	CASSPVGSNTGELFF
TRBJ1-5	-	TRBV21-1	many	TGTGCCAGCAGGGTACAGGGGGCAGGAAATCAGCCCCAGCATTTT	CASRVQGAGNQPQHF
TRBJ2-1	-	TRBV7-9	few	TGTGCCAGCAGCCAATCGCGGGGTACGGGACCCTACAATGAGCAGTTCTTC	CASSQSRGTGPYNEQFF
TRBJ2-3	TRBD2	TRBV7-6	few	TGTGCCAGCAGCTCCTACTCGGGAGGGCCTATCGATACGCAGTATTTT	CASSSYSGGPIDTQYF
TRBJ1-5	-	TRBV29-1	medium-sized	TGCAGCGTGTACGAAGGGACTCTTGATAGCAATCAGCCCCAGCATTTT	CSVYEGTLDSNQPQHF
TRBJ1-1	TRBD1	TRBV12-3/TRBV12-4	-	TGTGCCAGCAGTCTCTTAGGGGGCACGGCTGAAGCTTTCTTT	CASSLLGGTAEAFF
TRBJ2-3	-	TRBV24-1	-	TGTGCCACCAGTGAGAGACGAGATACGCAGTATTTT	CATSERRDTQYF
TRBJ2-1	-	TRBV14	-	TGTGCCAGCAGCCCCCGATGGAACAATGAGCAGTTCTTC	CASSPRWNNEQFF
TRBJ2-2	-	TRBV24-1	once	TGTGCCACCAGTAAACAGGGGACTGGAACGAACACCGGGGAGCTGTTTTTT	CATSKQGTGTNTGELFF
TRBJ1-1	TRBD1	TRBV6-5	few	TGTGCCAGCAGTTACCTTTGGACAGGGGCTCCAACTGAAGCTTTCTTT	CASSYLWTGAPTEAFF
TRBJ2-1	TRBD2	TRBV4-3	few	TGCGCCAGCAGCCGTACTAGCGGGACACACAATGAGCAGTTCTTC	CASSRTSGTHNEQFF
TRBJ2-3	-	TRBV7-8	few	TGTGCCAGCAGCTTAGTCGAAGGAGTCACAGATACGCAGTATTTT	CASSLVEGVTDTQYF
TRBJ2-3	TRBD2	TRBV6-5	few	TGTGCCAGCAGTAGCCCCCAGCGGGATTTAGGAGATACGCAGTATTTT	CASSSPQRDLGDTQYF
TRBJ2-1	TRBD2	TRBV20-1	few	TGCAGTGCTAGTGGACTAGCGGGGGAAACCTACAATGAGCAGTTCTTC	CSASGLAGETYNEQFF
TRBJ2-1	TRBD2	TRBV27	-	TGTGCCAGCAGTTTAGGGACTAGCGGGAGAGGTGAGCAGTTCTTC	CASSLGTSGRGEQFF
TRBJ1-2	-	TRBV6-5	-	TGTGCCAGCAGTTACACCCAGGGACATAACTATGGCTACACCTTC	CASSYTQGHNYGYTF
TRBJ1-1	-	TRBV29-1	few	TGCAGCGTACCCGCTCCGGGTACCACTGAAGCTTTCTTT	CSVPAPGTTEAFF
TRBJ2-2	-	TRBV7-2	few	TGTGCCAGCAGCCTCTTTGGGCCAGGGAAGAACACCGGGGAGCTGTTTTTT	CASSLFGPGKNTGELFF
TRBJ1-2	-	TRBV6-5	few	TGTGCCAGCAGTTCACCGGGACGGAGCTATGGCTACACCTTC	CASSSPGRSYGYTF
TRBJ2-6	-	TRBV2	-	TGTGCCAGCAGTATTACAGGGTCCTCCCACTCTGGGGCCAACGTCCTGACTTTC	CASSITGSSHSGANVLTF
TRBJ2-3	TRBD2	TRBV11-2	-	TGTGCCAGCAGCTTAGGGGCGGGAGTCACAGATACGCAGTATTTT	CASSLGAGVTDTQYF
TRBJ1-4	-	TRBV12-3/TRBV12-4	-	TGTGCCAGCAGTTTAGGACAGACAACTAATGAAAAACTGTTTTTT	CASSLGQTTNEKLFF
TRBJ1-2	-	TRBV5-1	-	TGCGCCAGCAGCCCTTCTGATGGGGGGGACGGCTACACCTTC	CASSPSDGGDGYTF
TRBJ1-5	-	TRBV19	-	TGTGCCAGTAGTATAAGAGGCCCCGGGAGCAATCAGCCCCAGCATTTT	CASSIRGPGSNQPQHF
TRBJ2-5	TRBD2	TRBV7-2	-	TGTGCCAGCAGCCTTGTAAGCGGGAGGGCCGTGGAGACCCAGTACTTC	CASSLVSGRAVETQYF
TRBJ2-7	-	TRBV10-3	-	TGTGCCATCAGTGAGGGGAACTACGAGCAGTACTTC	CAISEGNYEQYF
TRBJ2-5	-	TRBV19	-	TGTGCCAGTAGTATAAGTGCTCAAGAGACCCAGTACTTC	CASSISAQETQYF
TRBJ2-4	TRBD2	TRBV6-2/TRBV6-3	many	TGTGCCAGCAGTAAGCGGGGGTCCAAAAACATTCAGTACTTC	CASSKRGSKNIQYF